This T cell receptor (beta chain) was obtained from a study of identical twins. Study-wide points: A partial confounding effect on zero-insertion analyses could come from invariant MAIT and iNKT cells. Cord blood beta clonotypes present at high abundance carried fewer insertions; no such pattern appeared in memory repertoires.

For this clonotype: Its specificity is unknown.

TCRdb recomputed calls from the 5' RACE reads with MiXCR, one row per CDR3 protein. The table records 550,000 to 800,000 distinct CDR3 sequences, under 8.5% of them present only once. Germline V gene data show CDR1 as SNHLY and CDR2 as FYNNEI. The CDR3 is 15 residues long. V lost 0 bases and J lost 10, with 17 bases in between. A further study also used this sample, focusing on yellow fever vaccine responses in identical twins. As reported in that work: Twins reportedly showed a vaccine T cell response that seemed partly convergent and partly personalized.

The source of this sequence is a woman between 18 and 29 years old in good health. This chain joins TRBV2 and TRBJ2-3; D unclear. The sequenced material came from PBMCs. In DNA, the CDR3 is TGTGCCAGCAGTGAAGCCGAGGTCACTACCTCAGCGCAGTATTTT. Amino acid sequence: CASSEAEVTTSAQYF.